This TCR beta chain was obtained from a study of T cells in Graves' hyperthyroidism and ophthalmopathy. Amplification yielded TCR beta CDR3 regions, with RNA transcripts as the source. The HTBI primer set served for first-round RT-PCR of the TCR CDR3. TCRdb re-analysed the multiplex PCR reads in MiXCR, keeping a single row per CDR3 protein. Among about 400,000 distinct CDR3 sequences listed, roughly 13% were seen once. The trim removed 1 base at V and 3 bases at J, leaving 3 bases unmatched. Germline CDR1 reads LNHDA; CDR2 reads SQIVND (reference sequence). The CDR3 loop spans 15 amino acids. The chain employs TRBV19 and TRBJ2-7; TRBD1 matches 10 bases. The TCR was taken from a man aged 50 to 59 with Graves' ophthalmopathy. Sequenced: blood. The CDR3 bases are TGTGCCAGTAGTATAGGACAGGGGGCATACTACGAGCAGTACTTC. Its translation: CASSIGQGAYYEQYF.